This T cell receptor beta chain was retrieved from a study of T cells after yellow fever vaccination (dated by TCRdb to about 2019). Broadly, across the study: Libraries from fractions with low cell numbers were prepared with the SMART-Seq v4 Ultra Low Input RNA kit. Bulk TCR alpha and beta repertoires were sequenced longitudinally to track T-cell clones before and after primary and booster YFV17D yellow fever vaccination. Two healthy male donors, one aged 18 to 30 and one aged 30 to 40 years, were included in the cohort. Blood was collected at multiple timepoints before and after primary and secondary immunization, and bulk PBMC replicates and cell subsets were isolated. What the authors observed across the whole study: Because abundant contaminating clonotypes from the bulk population could be contained in FACS-sorted repertoires, computational filtering was required. Compared with the primary T-cell response, the secondary T-cell response was weaker but faster, peaking on day 5 rather than day 15. Most clones expanded after primary vaccination (approximately 95% of CD4 and around nine tenths of CD8) were re-detected after the booster, suggesting that broad memory maintenance occurred. Only a couple of donors were included in the study, so the extent to which the findings can be generalized is limited. A small fraction of clonotypes showed up in both the CD4 and CD8 compartments, probably as a result of convergent recombination.

Data came from an Illumina NovaSeq 6000. TCR cDNA was synthesized by 5'RACE template switching, through which a universal primer site and unique molecular identifiers were introduced. cDNA synthesis was primed from both the TCR alpha and TCR beta constant segments. Library amplification involved two PCR steps, and the second step added sample barcodes and sequencing adapters. Sequencing of the libraries was done on either Illumina HiSeq 2500 (2x100 bp) or NovaSeq (2x150 bp). Per the original workflow: Reads were demultiplexed and collapsed into UMI consensus sequences with MIGEC, and V(D)J alignment was performed with MiXCR. Using edgeR on replicate PBMC samples, clonotypes were called vaccine-responding if FDR was below 0.01 and the log2 fold change was above 5 up to day 15. CD4 or CD8 identity was assigned to each bulk clonotype according to whether the clonotype was present at higher abundance in the sequenced CD4 repertoire or the sequenced CD8 repertoire. Using fastp at Q25 and MiXCR, TCRdb reprocessed the public reads and kept productive beta chains. Rows are combined by CDR3 protein, so each entry shows the most common genes and DNA. These V and J calls originate from TCRdb's pipeline instead of the authors' own analysis. The sample records about 330,000 distinct CDR3 sequences, over 4% of which are singletons. The ten largest clones add up to around 25% of the sample.

Taken from cysteine to phenylalanine, the CDR3 has 15 residues. Only CDR3 DNA is held: 45 bases, read in frame from base 1. The germline V gene (reference sequence) supplies CDR1 DFQATT and CDR2 SNEGSKA. The sample's treatment or condition label is to be understood as: live attenuated yellow fever vaccine strain. Two biological replicates of bulk PBMCs were collected at each blood-draw timepoint. PBMCs were isolated from peripheral blood using a standard Ficoll-Paque protocol. RNA was extracted with TriZol from bulk PBMCs, CD4 and CD8 fractions, and dextramer-positive and dextramer-negative fractions. This clonotype was recorded a few times. This clone's antigen is unknown. One end of the junction varies from germline; a read error may be responsible.

Here the chain combines TRBV20-1 and TRBJ2-3, with a tentative D gene TRBD2 over 5 matching bases. This receptor was obtained from a young man who received the YFV17D yellow fever vaccine. The material sequenced was PBMCs, taken 5 days after the yellow fever booster vaccination. The CDR3 has the sequence CSASSPERVTDTQYF. The sequenced DNA: TGCAGCGCTAGCTCCCCGGAAAGAGTCACAGATACGCAGTATTTT.